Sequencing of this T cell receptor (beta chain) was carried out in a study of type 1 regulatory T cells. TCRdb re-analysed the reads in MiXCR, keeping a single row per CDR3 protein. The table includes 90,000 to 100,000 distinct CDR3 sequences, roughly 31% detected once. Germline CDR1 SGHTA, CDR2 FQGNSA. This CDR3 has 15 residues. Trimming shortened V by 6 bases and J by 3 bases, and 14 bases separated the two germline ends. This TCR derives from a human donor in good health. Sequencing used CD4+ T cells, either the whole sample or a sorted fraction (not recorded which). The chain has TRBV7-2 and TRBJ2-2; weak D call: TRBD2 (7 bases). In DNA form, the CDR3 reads TGTGCCAGCAGTCGAGGGGGGGCGGACACCGGGGAGCTGTTTTTT. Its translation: CASSRGGADTGELFF.